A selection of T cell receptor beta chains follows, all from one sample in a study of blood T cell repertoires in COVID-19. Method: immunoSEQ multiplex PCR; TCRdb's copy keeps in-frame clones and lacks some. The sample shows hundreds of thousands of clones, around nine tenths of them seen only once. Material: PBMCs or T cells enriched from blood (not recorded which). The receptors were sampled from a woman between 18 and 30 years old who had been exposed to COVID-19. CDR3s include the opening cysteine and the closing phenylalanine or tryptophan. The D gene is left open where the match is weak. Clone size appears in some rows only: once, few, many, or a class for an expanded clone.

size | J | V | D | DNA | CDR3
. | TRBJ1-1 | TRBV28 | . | TGTGCCAGCAGTTTGAGGGGAGGTACGACTGAAGCTTTCTTT | CASSLRGGTTEAFF
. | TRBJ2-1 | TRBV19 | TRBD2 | TGTGCCAGTACCCCGGGGGGGCCCAACAATGAGCAGTTCTTC | CASTPGGPNNEQFF
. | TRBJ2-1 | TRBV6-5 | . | TGTGCCAGCAGTCTCCGGTCGGGGATAACGGAGCAGTTCTTC | CASSLRSGITEQFF
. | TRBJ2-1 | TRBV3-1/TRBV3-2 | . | TGTGCCAGCAGCCAGCCTAGCTTTATAAATGAGCAGTTCTTC | CASSQPSFINEQFF
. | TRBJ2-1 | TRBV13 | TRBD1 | TGTGCTCAGGGGGACAGGGGGAAGGAAAATGAGCAGTTCTTC | CAQGDRGKENEQFF
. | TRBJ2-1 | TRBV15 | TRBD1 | TGTGCCACCAGCCCTAAGGACAGGGGGAGCAATGAGCAGTTCTTC | CATSPKDRGSNEQFF
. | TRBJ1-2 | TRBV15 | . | TGTGCCACCAGCCCCCCCTGGCAGGGTCCTAACTATGGCTACACCTTC | CATSPPWQGPNYGYTF
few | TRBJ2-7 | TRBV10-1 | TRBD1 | TGCGCCAGCAGTGATTCGGGACAGTCCTACGAGCAGTACTTC | CASSDSGQSYEQYF
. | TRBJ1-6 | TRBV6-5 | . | TGTGCCAGCAGTCACCAGGGATCCTATAATTCACCCCTCCACTTT | CASSHQGSYNSPLHF
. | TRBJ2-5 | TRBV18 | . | TGTGCCAGCTCACTCCCCTGGGGAGGCCAAGAGACCCAGTACTTC | CASSLPWGGQETQYF
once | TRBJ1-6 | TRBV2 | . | TGTGCCAGCAGTGAAGCGACGACAGCCGTTAATTCACCCCTCCACTTT | CASSEATTAVNSPLHF
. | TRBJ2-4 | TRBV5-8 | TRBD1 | TGTGCCAGCAGTCACAGGGGGAATAAAAACATTCAGTACTTC | CASSHRGNKNIQYF
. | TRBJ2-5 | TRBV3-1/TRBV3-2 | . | TGTGCCAGCAGCCAAGATCGGAGAAGGGAGACCCAGTACTTC | CASSQDRRRETQYF
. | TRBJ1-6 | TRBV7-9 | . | TGTGCCAGCAGTCAAGCTTCACCCCTCCACTTT | CASSQASPLHF
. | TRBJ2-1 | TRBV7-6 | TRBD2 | TGTGCCAGCAGCTCCCCCCCTAGACTAGCGGGAGGGGCCCTGGCGCACAATGAGCAGTTCTTC | CASSSPPRLAGGALAHNEQFF
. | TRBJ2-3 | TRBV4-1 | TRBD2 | TGCGCCAGCAGCCCGCTAGGCGGGGGGCGAGAAGATACGCAGTATTTT | CASSPLGGGREDTQYF
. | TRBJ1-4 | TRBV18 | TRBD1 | TGTGCCAGCTCACGAGGACAGGCTAATGAAAAACTGTTTTTT | CASSRGQANEKLFF